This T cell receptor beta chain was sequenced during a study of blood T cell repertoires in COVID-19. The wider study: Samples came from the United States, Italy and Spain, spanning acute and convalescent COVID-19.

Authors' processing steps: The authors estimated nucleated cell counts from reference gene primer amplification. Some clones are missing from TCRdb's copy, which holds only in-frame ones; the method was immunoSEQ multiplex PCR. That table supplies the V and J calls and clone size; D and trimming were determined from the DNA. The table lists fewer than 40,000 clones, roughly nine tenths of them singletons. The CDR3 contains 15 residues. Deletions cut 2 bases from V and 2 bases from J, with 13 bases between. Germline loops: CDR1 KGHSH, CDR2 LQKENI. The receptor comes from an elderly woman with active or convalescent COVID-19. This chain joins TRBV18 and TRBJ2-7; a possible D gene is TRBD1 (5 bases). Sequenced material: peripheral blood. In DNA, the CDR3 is TGTGCCAGCTCACCAGACAGAGGAAGGGCCTACGAGCAGTACTTC. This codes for CASSPDRGRAYEQYF. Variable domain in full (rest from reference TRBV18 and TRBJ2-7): NAGVMQNPRHLVRRRGQEARLRCSPMKGHSHVYWYRQLPEEGLKFMVYLQKENIIDESGMPKERFSAEFPKEGPSILRIQQVVRGDSAAYFCASSPDRGRAYEQYFGPGTRLTVT.